This TCR beta chain was recovered during a study of blood T cell repertoires in COVID-19. Study-level information: The United States, Italy and Spain were the sources of the acute and convalescent COVID-19 samples. T cells, B-cell-depleted T cells, or PBMCs supplied cDNA or gDNA.

With V trimmed by 5 bases and J by 0 bases, 10 bases remained unmatched. CDR3 length: 18 residues. Germline V CDR1 and CDR2: SGHRS, YFSETQ. In the original analysis: Reference gene primer amplification yielded estimated nucleated cell counts. TCRdb's copy holds only in-frame clones and misses some; the assay was immunoSEQ multiplex PCR. V and J calls and clone size come straight from that table; D and trimming were deduced from the DNA. The sample records some 31,000 clones, 90% being singletons. The rearrangement links TRBV5-1 to TRBJ2-6, with TRBD1 matching over 8 bases. The TCR originated in a man aged 55-75 years with active COVID-19. Sequenced input: peripheral blood. The chain's CDR3 is CASRPGTGIHSGANVLTF. CDR3 DNA sequence: TGCGCCAGCAGACCCGGGACAGGCATTCACTCTGGGGCCAACGTCCTGACTTTC.